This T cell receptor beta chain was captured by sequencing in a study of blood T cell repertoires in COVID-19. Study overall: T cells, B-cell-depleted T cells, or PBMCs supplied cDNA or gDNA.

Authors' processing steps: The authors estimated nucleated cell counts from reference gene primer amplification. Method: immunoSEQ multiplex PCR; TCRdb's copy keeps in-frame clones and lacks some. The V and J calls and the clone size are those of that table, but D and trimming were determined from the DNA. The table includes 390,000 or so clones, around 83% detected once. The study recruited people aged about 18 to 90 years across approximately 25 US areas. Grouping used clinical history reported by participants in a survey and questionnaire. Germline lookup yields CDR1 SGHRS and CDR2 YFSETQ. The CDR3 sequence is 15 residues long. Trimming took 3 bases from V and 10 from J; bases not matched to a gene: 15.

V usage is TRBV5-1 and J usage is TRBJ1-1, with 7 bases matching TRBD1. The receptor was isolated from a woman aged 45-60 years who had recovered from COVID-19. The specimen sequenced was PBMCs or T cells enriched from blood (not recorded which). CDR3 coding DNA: TGCGCCAGCAGCTCCTCCCATCGACAGGGAGAATCAGCTTTCTTT. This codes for CASSSSHRQGESAFF.